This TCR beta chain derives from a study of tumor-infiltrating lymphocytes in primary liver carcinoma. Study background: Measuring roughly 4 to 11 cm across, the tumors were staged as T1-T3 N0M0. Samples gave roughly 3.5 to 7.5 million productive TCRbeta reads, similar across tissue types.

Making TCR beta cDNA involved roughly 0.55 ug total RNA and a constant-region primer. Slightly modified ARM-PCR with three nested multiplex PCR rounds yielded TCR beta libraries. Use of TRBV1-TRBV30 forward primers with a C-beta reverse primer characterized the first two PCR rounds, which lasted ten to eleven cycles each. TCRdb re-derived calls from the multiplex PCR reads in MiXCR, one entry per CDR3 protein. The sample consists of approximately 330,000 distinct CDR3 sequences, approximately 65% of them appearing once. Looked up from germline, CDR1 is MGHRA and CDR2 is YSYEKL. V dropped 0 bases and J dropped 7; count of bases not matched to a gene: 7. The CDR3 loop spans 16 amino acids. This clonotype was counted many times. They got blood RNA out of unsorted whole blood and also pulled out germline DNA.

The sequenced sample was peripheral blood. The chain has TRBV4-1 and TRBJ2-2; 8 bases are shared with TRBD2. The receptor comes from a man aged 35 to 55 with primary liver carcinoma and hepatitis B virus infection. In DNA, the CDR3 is TGCGCCAGCAGCCAAGACTCCGGGAGGGCCAACGGGGAGCTGTTTTTT. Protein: CASSQDSGRANGELFF.